The TCR beta chain under discussion was sequenced for a study of response to subunit inactivated influenza vaccine. A single record per CDR3 protein comes from TCRdb applying MiXCR to the RT-PCR reads. The table lists a few hundred thousand distinct CDR3 sequences, 9.5% to 12% of them singletons. A remark on this clonotype: A much larger clone differs from this one at a single base, so this may be a read error.

The receptor comes from a man aged 45-60 years who received an inactivated influenza vaccine. Sequenced here: PBMCs from blood, sampled 35 to 45 days after vaccination.

CDR3 loop: CASSPTYRDWSGELFF. The CDR3 DNA is TGTGCCAGCAGCCCCACTTACAGGGATTGGTCCGGGGAGCTGTTTTTT. The V call is TRBV12-3 or TRBV12-4, the J call TRBJ2-2; D is perhaps TRBD1 (6 bases). This CDR3 has 16 residues. Between the trimmed V and J ends, which lost 6 bases and 6 bases, there was a span of 20 bases.